The 30 T cell receptor beta chains below all came from one sample that was sequenced in a study of blood T cell repertoires in COVID-19. TCRdb keeps only in-frame clones here, not all; method: immunoSEQ multiplex PCR. This repertoire shows roughly 260,000 clones, roughly nine tenths found once; its top ten account for about 2.2%. The sequencing input was peripheral blood. These TCRs come from a woman aged 45-60 years who had recovered from COVID-19.

The chain carries TRBV5-8 and TRBJ2-1; TRBD1 matches 7 bases. V shed 4 bases and J 3 bases; nucleotides not matched to a gene: 7. There are 15 residues in the CDR3. The V gene's germline CDR1 is SGHTS and CDR2 YDEGEE. CDR3 residues: CASSPGQAGYNEQFF. The DNA for the CDR3 is TGTGCCAGCAGCCCTGGACAGGCCGGCTACAATGAGCAGTTCTTC.

V and J are TRBV28 and TRBJ2-3; D is possibly TRBD1 (6 bases). Trimming shortened V by 8 bases and J by 6 bases, and 9 bases separated the two germline ends. Per the germline V gene, CDR1 is MDHEN and CDR2 is SYDVKM. The CDR3 covers 11 residues. The CDR3 protein is CASCRGDTQYF. CDR3 DNA: TGTGCCAGCTGTAGGGGGGATACGCAGTATTTT.

The chain carries TRBV11-1 and TRBJ1-6, with D tentatively TRBD1 (5 bases). The ends were cut back, 5 bases at V and 7 bases at J, with 12 bases in the middle. Germline V gives CDR1 SGHAT, CDR2 FQDESV (reference sequence). The CDR3 totals 14 residues. The CDR3 DNA is TGTGCCAGCAGCAACTTTCCAGGGAATTCACCCCTCCACTTT. Residues: CASSNFPGNSPLHF. Full variable domain (outside the CDR3, taken from reference TRBV11-1 and TRBJ1-6): EAEVAQSPRYKITEKSQAVAFWCDPISGHATLYWYRQILGQGPELLVQFQDESVVDDSQLPKDRFSAERLKGVDSTLKIQPAELGDSAMYLCASSNFPGNSPLHFGNGTRLTVT.

A single count supports this clone. The genes are TRBV18 and TRBJ1-1; unclear D gene. Trimming stripped 1 base from V and 4 bases from J, with 13 bases between. CDR1 is KGHSH, CDR2 LQKENI, per germline. The CDR3 is 15 residues long. This CDR3 is CASSPLGGRGTEAFF. In nucleotides, the CDR3 is TGTGCCAGCTCACCACTTGGAGGGCGCGGCACTGAAGCTTTCTTT.

The rearrangement uses TRBV15 and TRBJ1-6; D not resolved. The CDR3 is 13 residues long. CDR1 and CDR2 (germline): LNHNV, YYDKDF (reference sequence). Deletions cut 3 bases from V and 9 bases from J, with 9 bases between. The CDR3 region is CATSSRSVSPLHF. DNA for the CDR3: TGTGCCACCAGCAGTAGGAGTGTTTCACCCCTCCACTTT.

V gene TRBV5-1 combines with J gene TRBJ1-2; possible D gene TRBD1, 6 bases. Per the germline V gene, CDR1 is SGHRS and CDR2 is YFSETQ. The CDR3 consists of 13 residues. V lost 9 bases and J 8 bases, leaving 20 bases between the germline ends. This CDR3 is CATREDSSRGYTF. CDR3 DNA sequence: TGCGCCACCCGGGAGGACAGTTCGCGGGGCTACACCTTC.

The DNA for the CDR3 is TGTGCCAGCAGCTCCCTCGGGGGAGCTCACTACTACGAGCAGTACTTC. Translating gives CASSSLGGAHYYEQYF. This chain uses TRBV5-6 with TRBJ2-7; D possibly corresponds to TRBD2 (6 bases). The length of the CDR3 is 16 residues. Trimming left V 3 bases short and J 3 bases short, with 19 bases between. Germline V gives CDR1 SGHDT, CDR2 YYEEEE. The full variable domain, in which reference TRBV5-6 and TRBJ2-7 provide the parts outside the CDR3, is DAGVTQSPTHLIKTRGQQVTLRCSPKSGHDTVSWYQQALGQGPQFIFQYYEEEERQRGNFPDRFSGHQFPNYSSELNVNALLLGDSALYLCASSSLGGAHYYEQYFGPGTRLTVT.

The rearrangement uses TRBV4-1 and TRBJ1-4; D ambiguous. Trimming removed 2 bases from V and 0 bases from J, with 13 bases in between. CDR3 length equals 17 residues. The germline CDR1 and CDR2 sequences are MGHRA and YSYEKL. CDR3: CASSQPGSQATNEKLFF. CDR3 sequence (DNA): TGCGCCAGCAGCCAACCTGGAAGCCAGGCAACTAATGAAAAACTGTTTTTT.

J is TRBJ1-6 and V is TRBV5-4; TRBD1 aligns across 7 bases. CDR1 is SGHNT and CDR2 is YYREEE in the germline V gene (reference sequence). J gave up 7 bases and V 4 bases, and 11 bases lay outside the gene matches. This CDR3 region has 16 residues. The CDR3 nucleotides read TGTGCCAGCAGCCTGGGACAGAATTTTCCAAATTCACCCCTCCACTTT. Amino acid sequence: CASSLGQNFPNSPLHF. Full variable domain (rest looked up from reference TRBV5-4 and TRBJ1-6): ETGVTQSPTHLIKTRGQQVTLRCSSQSGHNTVSWYQQALGQGPQFIFQYYREEENGRGNFPPRFSGLQFPNYSSELNVNALELDDSALYLCASSLGQNFPNSPLHFGNGTRLTVT.

The count of this clone is one. CDR3 bases: TGTGCCAGCAGCTTAGGGGGGCCTGCTGCCATTATGAAGCAGTACTTC. Translation gives CASSLGGPAAIMKQYF. V and J are TRBV7-8 and TRBJ2-7, with D possibly TRBD1 on 6 matching bases. The germline V gene encodes CDR1 SGHVS and CDR2 FQNEAQ. V was clipped by 1 base and J by 8 bases, with 21 bases between them. The CDR3 is 16 amino acids. Full variable domain (missing parts from reference TRBV7-8 and TRBJ2-7): GAGVSQSPRYKVAKRGQDVALRCDPISGHVSLFWYQQALGQGPEFLTYFQNEAQLDKSGLPSDRFFAERPEGSVSTLKIQRTQQEDSAVYLCASSLGGPAAIMKQYFGPGTRLTVT.

The chain couples TRBV18 to TRBJ1-1, with 7 nucleotides matching TRBD1. The V and J ends lost 5 bases and 2 bases, in that order; junction bases with no gene match: 5. Germline assignment: CDR1 KGHSH and CDR2 LQKENI. The length of the CDR3 is 14 residues. CDR3 sequence: CASSTNRGNTEAFF. The CDR3 nucleotides are TGTGCCAGCTCAACAAACAGGGGAAACACTGAAGCTTTCTTT.

The chain carries TRBV27 and TRBJ2-6; the D gene is possibly TRBD2 (6 bases). Trimming left V 2 bases short and J 3 bases short, with 14 bases between. The CDR3 totals 17 residues. CDR1 is MNHEY, CDR2 SMNVEV, per germline (reference sequence). DNA of the CDR3: TGTGCCAGCAGTTTAGGGGTCTCGGGGGTTGGGGCCAACGTCCTGACTTTC. Translation gives CASSLGVSGVGANVLTF. Using reference TRBV27 and TRBJ2-6 for the parts outside the CDR3, the full variable domain is EAQVTQNPRYLITVTGKKLTVTCSQNMNHEYMSWYRQDPGLGLRQIYYSMNVEVTDKGDVPEGYKVSRKEKRNFPLILESPSPNQTSLYFCASSLGVSGVGANVLTFGAGSRLTVL.

This clone was picked up a small number of times. CDR3 region: CASSLATAGRLRGYTF. The CDR3 DNA follows: TGTGCCAGCAGCCTGGCCACCGCAGGGAGGTTACGTGGCTACACCTTC. The chain links TRBV7-2 to TRBJ1-2; maybe TRBD1 (5 bases). Germline V gene lookup returns CDR1 SGHTA and CDR2 FQGNSA. Deletions cut 5 bases from V and 7 bases from J, with 23 bases between. The CDR3 runs to 16 residues.

The chain employs TRBV4-1 and TRBJ1-1; D gene uncertain. Trimming removed 6 bases from V and 0 bases from J, with 11 bases in between. Germline CDR1 and CDR2: MGHRA and YSYEKL. There are 14 residues in the CDR3. The CDR3 is CASRSPTLNTEAFF. The CDR3 region has the DNA TGCGCCAGCAGGTCCCCTACCTTGAACACTGAAGCTTTCTTT.

V usage is TRBV7-6 and J usage is TRBJ2-3; 10 bases agree with TRBD1. Germline CDR1 reads SGHVS; CDR2 reads FNYEAQ. Trimming at V came to 4 bases and at J to 5 bases, leaving 6 bases not matched to a gene. The CDR3 sequence is 15 residues long. The CDR3 DNA follows: TGTGCCAGCAGCTCGGGACAGGGGATCAAAGATACGCAGTATTTT. This codes for CASSSGQGIKDTQYF.

The rearrangement uses TRBV5-1 and TRBJ1-2; 7 positions match TRBD1. This CDR3 contains 13 residues. Unmatched junction bases numbered 4, after V lost 6 bases and J lost 2 bases. CDR1 and CDR2 from the germline V gene are SGHRS and YFSETQ. The CDR3 DNA reads as TGCGCCAGCACCGACAGGGTGAACTATGGCTACACCTTC. Amino acid sequence: CASTDRVNYGYTF.

The CDR3 sequence is CASSQEEGGGEQYF. The CDR3 bases are TGCGCCAGCAGCCAAGAAGAGGGAGGAGGCGAGCAGTACTTC. The chain is built from TRBV4-1 and TRBJ2-7; perhaps TRBD2 as D (6 bases). The germline V and J ends were trimmed by 0 bases and 6 bases, with 12 bases remaining between them. Per the germline V gene, CDR1 is MGHRA and CDR2 is YSYEKL. The CDR3 has 14 amino acids.

CDR3 sequence reads: CASSQGWGPPTNEKLFF. CDR3 nucleotide sequence: TGTGCCAGCAGCCAGGGGTGGGGGCCCCCAACTAATGAAAAACTGTTTTTT. The V and J genes are TRBV3-1 (or the pseudogene TRBV3-2) and TRBJ1-4, with D possibly matching TRBD1 (6 bases). The V end was cut by 3 bases, the J end by 0 bases, with 14 bases between. Germline-derived CDR1 and CDR2 are LGHDT and YNNKEL (reference sequence). The CDR3 loop spans 17 amino acids.

The rearrangement uses TRBV11-2 and TRBJ2-3; weak D call: TRBD2 (6 bases). The CDR3 has 14 residues. The V gene's germline CDR1 is SGHAT and CDR2 FQNNGV. Trimming removed 3 bases at V and 5 bases at J, with 12 bases between. This CDR3 is CASSFRLVRDTQYF. CDR3 sequence (DNA): TGTGCCAGCAGCTTCAGACTAGTTCGAGATACGCAGTATTTT.

CDR3 sequence (DNA): TGTGCCAGTAGTCCCGAGACAGGACCATTAGCCAAAAACATTCAGTACTTC. Translating gives CASSPETGPLAKNIQYF. The chain has TRBV19 and TRBJ2-4; D perhaps matches TRBD1 (6 bases). The CDR3 is 17 amino acids. V was cut by 5 bases and J by 0 bases, with 17 bases left in between. Per the germline V gene, CDR1 is LNHDA and CDR2 is SQIVND (reference sequence).

This chain links TRBV6-2 or TRBV6-3 with TRBJ1-2, with TRBD1 identical over 8 bases. Germline CDR1 is MNHEY and CDR2 is SVGEGT. The trim removed 5 bases at V and 5 bases at J, leaving 10 bases unmatched. CDR3 length: 15 amino acids. CDR3 sequence: CASSDDRGRTYGYTF. CDR3 bases: TGTGCCAGCAGTGACGACAGGGGAAGAACGTATGGCTACACCTTC.

This sequence joins TRBV6-5 and TRBJ2-7, with 8 bases aligning to TRBD1. This CDR3 has 12 residues. Trimming at V came to 5 bases and at J to 6 bases, leaving 3 bases not matched to a gene. Germline CDR1 is MNHEY and CDR2 is SVGAGI. CDR3 DNA: TGTGCCAGCAGTCTTACAGGGGGCGAGCAGTACTTC. This encodes CASSLTGGEQYF.

The V call is TRBV2, the J call TRBJ1-4; a weak D match, TRBD1 (6 bases). CDR1 and CDR2 (germline): SNHLY, FYNNEI. CDR3 length: 17 amino acids. The ends were cut back, 9 bases at V and 5 bases at J, with 25 bases in the middle. The CDR3 sequence: CASRGGRGREQNEKLFF. The DNA of the CDR3 is TGTGCCAGTAGGGGGGGCAGGGGCCGAGAACAAAATGAAAAACTGTTTTTT. The entire variable domain, with the rest obtained from reference TRBV2 and TRBJ1-4, is as follows: EPEVTQTPSHQVTQMGQEVILRCVPISNHLYFYWYRQILGQKVEFLVSFYNNEISEKSEIFDDQFSVERPDGSNFTLKIRSTKLEDSAMYFCASRGGRGREQNEKLFFGSGTQLSVL.

The V call is TRBV6-5, the J call TRBJ2-3, with 10 bases identical to TRBD1. The V gene's germline CDR1 is MNHEY and CDR2 SVGAGI. Trimming at V came to 5 bases and at J to 3 bases, leaving 5 bases not matched to a gene. This CDR3 has 15 amino acids. CDR3 in DNA: TGTGCCAGCAGTCCCCTGGGACAGGGGACAGATACGCAGTATTTT. It encodes CASSPLGQGTDTQYF.

The gene calls are TRBV7-2 and TRBJ1-5; D gene uncertain. The V end was cut by 2 bases, the J end by 0 bases, with 8 bases between. Per the germline V gene, CDR1 is SGHTA and CDR2 is FQGNSA. This CDR3 contains 15 residues. For the CDR3, the DNA is TGTGCCAGCAGCTTATCCGGGTATAGCAATCAGCCCCAGCATTTT. Amino acids: CASSLSGYSNQPQHF.

In the case of this clone: This CDR3 is also generated by other DNA sequences in the sample. V usage is TRBV5-6 and J usage is TRBJ1-6, with 7 bases fitting TRBD1. The J segment lost 6 bases and the V segment lost 2 bases, leaving 5 bases of the junction unmatched. The length of the CDR3 is 15 residues. Germline-derived CDR1 and CDR2 are SGHDT and YYEEEE. In nucleotides, the CDR3 is TGTGCCAGCAGCTTAAGGGGGCGAGTTAATTCACCCCTCCACTTT. Its protein product is CASSLRGRVNSPLHF.

The rearrangement uses TRBV5-6 and TRBJ1-2; 9 bases match TRBD1. Germline V gene lookup returns CDR1 SGHDT and CDR2 YYEEEE. The ends lost 2 bases at V and 4 bases at J; junction bases unmatched: 12. This CDR3 region has 17 residues. CDR3 in amino acids: CASSLGSTGGLGYGYTF. The CDR3 nucleotides read TGTGCCAGCAGCTTAGGGTCTACAGGGGGCCTCGGCTATGGCTACACCTTC.

The chain combines TRBV4-2 with TRBJ1-4; 8 nucleotides line up with TRBD1. Germline CDR1 is LGHNA and CDR2 is YNFKEQ. The CDR3 has 16 residues. V was pared by 3 bases and J by 8 bases, with 11 bases of the junction left unmatched. The CDR3 DNA is TGTGCCAGCAGCCACCTAAGAGGACAGGGTTGGGAAAAACTGTTTTTT. Protein product: CASSHLRGQGWEKLFF.

This clone was observed a handful of times. The CDR3 DNA reads TGTGCCAGCAGCTTGGGAAGACAGGGTGGCTACACCTTC. It is translated as CASSLGRQGGYTF. The chain has TRBV7-2 and TRBJ1-2; 7 nucleotides match TRBD1. The V segment lost 3 bases and the J segment 7 bases; nucleotides outside the gene matches: 5. The CDR3 contains 13 residues. CDR1 SGHTA and CDR2 FQGNSA come from the germline V gene.

The rearrangement links TRBV29-1 to TRBJ1-1, with 10 bases aligning to TRBD1. Germline CDR1 and CDR2: SQVTM and ANQGSEA. The CDR3 is made up of 14 amino acids. Trimming at V came to 4 bases and at J to 5 bases, leaving 7 bases not matched to a gene. As DNA, the CDR3 is TGCAGCGTTGGGGGGACAGGGGTTTGGACTGAAGCTTTCTTT. Its translation is CSVGGTGVWTEAFF.